One and the same sample provided the 23 T cell receptor beta chains below, sequenced in a study of T-cell reconstitution after alpha-beta-depleted transplantation in children. A library of TCRbeta sequences, prepared with unique molecular identifiers, was generated. TCRdb ran MiXCR on the PCR reads and lists one entry per CDR3 protein. The sample lists 550,000 to 800,000 distinct CDR3 sequences, 10% to 15% occurring once. Sequenced here: PBMCs, sampled before TCRalphabeta/CD19-depleted stem cell transplant. These receptors all stem from a girl aged 2 to 9 with congenital amegakaryocytic thrombocytopenia, due to receive a stem cell transplant.

This clonotype was detected many times. V gene TRBV7-2 combines with J gene TRBJ2-2; the D gene is possibly TRBD2 (5 bases). Trimming took off 2 bases at V and 5 bases at J, with 12 bases between the two ends. The CDR3 totals 15 residues. Germline V gene data show CDR1 as SGHTA and CDR2 as FQGNSA. The CDR3 DNA follows: TGTGCCAGCAGCTTATACGGGCGAGGGACCGGGGAGCTGTTTTTT. As protein: CASSLYGRGTGELFF.

This clonotype was detected a few times. The J gene is TRBJ2-5, the V gene TRBV7-9, with a weak D call TRBD1 (6 bases). Germline CDR1 SEHNR, CDR2 FQNEAQ (reference sequence). V was clipped by 5 bases and J by 0 bases, with 13 bases between them. The CDR3 contains 15 residues. CDR3 nucleotide sequence: TGTGCCAGCAGCCACCGGGACACACACCAAGAGACCCAGTACTTC. This encodes CASSHRDTHQETQYF.

This chain uses TRBV7-8 with TRBJ2-2; D is unresolved. Deletions cut 6 bases from V and 7 bases from J, with 6 bases between. The CDR3 is made up of 11 amino acids. CDR1 is SGHVS, CDR2 FQNEAQ, per germline. CDR3 sequence (DNA): TGTGCCAGCAGGTCACTCGGGGAGCTGTTTTTT. This encodes CASRSLGELFF.

This clonotype was observed once. The chain couples TRBV20-1 to TRBJ2-6, with a weak D call TRBD2 (5 bases). There are 15 residues in the CDR3. V was pared by 2 bases and J by 1 base, with 9 bases between. Germline CDR1 and CDR2: DFQATT and SNEGSKA (reference sequence). The CDR3 reads CSARFGVSGANVLTF. CDR3 nucleotide sequence: TGCAGTGCTAGATTCGGGGTTTCTGGGGCCAACGTCCTGACTTTC.

The rearrangement joins TRBV7-9 to TRBJ2-6, with TRBD1 as a possible D gene (5 bases). This CDR3 is built from 15 residues. V lost 2 bases to trimming and J lost 4 bases, with 9 bases between them. Germline V lookup: CDR1 SEHNR, CDR2 FQNEAQ (reference sequence). This CDR3 reads CASSLQGWGANVLTF. The CDR3 DNA is TGTGCCAGCAGCTTACAGGGTTGGGGGGCCAACGTCCTGACTTTC. Full variable domain (missing parts from reference TRBV7-9 and TRBJ2-6): DTGVSQNPRHKITKRGQNVTFRCDPISEHNRLYWYRQTLGQGPEFLTYFQNEAQLEKSRLLSDRFSAERPKGSFSTLEIQRTEQGDSAMYLCASSLQGWGANVLTFGAGSRLTVL.

The chain combines TRBV10-3 with TRBJ1-1; D might be TRBD1 (6 bases). Germline V lookup: CDR1 ENHRY, CDR2 SYGVKD. V was trimmed by 0 bases and J by 2 bases, leaving 7 bases between them. This CDR3 comprises 14 residues. CDR3 DNA sequence: TGTGCCATCAGTGAGTCGGGGGGCAACACTGAAGCTTTCTTT. Its translation: CAISESGGNTEAFF.

This clonotype was seen at least ten times. The V gene is TRBV20-1, the J gene TRBJ1-6; the D gene is possibly TRBD1 (6 bases). Germline V gene data show CDR1 as DFQATT and CDR2 as SNEGSKA (reference sequence). The ends were cut back, 0 bases at V and 4 bases at J, with 16 bases in the middle. The CDR3 is 17 amino acids. CDR3 region: CSARDQVAGVYNSPLHF. The DNA for the CDR3 is TGCAGTGCTAGAGATCAAGTGGCAGGGGTGTATAATTCACCCCTCCACTTT.

This clonotype appeared many times. This CDR3 is CASSKGVRGQKNSYEQYF. CDR3 DNA sequence: TGTGCCAGCAGCAAAGGGGTACGGGGACAGAAGAACTCCTACGAGCAGTACTTC. The V gene is TRBV21-1, the J gene TRBJ2-7; the table's D call, TRBD1, was not checked against the DNA. TRBV21-1 is a recognized pseudogene. The CDR3 covers 18 residues.

The table lists this clonotype with a few counts. The rearrangement joins TRBV29-1 to TRBJ2-5; 9 positions match TRBD2. With V trimmed by 6 bases and J by 2 bases, 10 bases remained unmatched. This CDR3 comprises 15 residues. Germline V gives CDR1 SQVTM, CDR2 ANQGSEA. CDR3 protein: CSVGETSGYQETQYF. The CDR3 coding sequence is TGCAGCGTCGGCGAGACTAGCGGCTATCAAGAGACCCAGTACTTC.

This clonotype was recorded at least ten times. V and J are TRBV10-3 and TRBJ2-7; D uncertain. Trimming removed 3 bases from V and 7 bases from J, with 10 bases in between. This CDR3 has 12 residues. Germline CDR1 ENHRY, CDR2 SYGVKD. The DNA for the CDR3 is TGTGCCATCAGTGAATCTCTTTGGGAGCAGTACTTC. Protein: CAISESLWEQYF.

Ten or more counts support this clonotype. The J gene is TRBJ1-1, the V gene TRBV20-1, with D unresolved. CDR1 is DFQATT, CDR2 SNEGSKA, per germline (reference sequence). This CDR3 contains 15 residues. V dropped 0 bases and J dropped 0 bases, with 11 bases sitting between them. The CDR3 DNA follows: TGCAGTGCTAGAGATTTCCCGCGTTTGAACACTGAAGCTTTCTTT. This gives the protein CSARDFPRLNTEAFF.

This clonotype appeared many times. The chain employs TRBV20-1 and TRBJ2-7; D is uncertain. CDR3 length equals 12 residues. Trimming removed 5 bases at V and 2 bases at J, with 10 bases between. Germline assignment: CDR1 DFQATT and CDR2 SNEGSKA (reference sequence). CDR3 in amino acids: CSAGRAAYEQYF. In nucleotides, the CDR3 is TGCAGTGCTGGACGCGCGGCCTACGAGCAGTACTTC.

V usage is TRBV19 and J usage is TRBJ2-5, with D possibly being TRBD1 (5 bases). This CDR3 has 12 amino acids. V gave up 10 bases and J gave up 6 bases, with 15 bases separating them. The germline V gene encodes CDR1 LNHDA and CDR2 SQIVND (reference sequence). CDR3 nucleotide sequence: TGTGCCACTCTCTCCGTGGGGCAGACCCAGTACTTC. It is translated as CATLSVGQTQYF.

In its sample, this clonotype was seen many times. The rearrangement joins TRBV6-5 to TRBJ2-2; 7 bases are a match to TRBD2. The CDR3 sequence is 14 residues long. Unmatched junction bases numbered 6, after V lost 2 bases and J lost 9 bases. In germline, CDR1 is MNHEY, CDR2 SVGAGI. The CDR3 bases are TGTGCCAGCAGTTACGGGGCGGGAGCGTGGGAGCTGTTTTTT. It specifies CASSYGAGAWELFF.

This clonotype appeared many times. The chain combines TRBV20-1 with TRBJ2-7; D possibly corresponds to TRBD1 (5 bases). The CDR3 consists of 13 residues. V was clipped by 2 bases and J by 1 base, with 9 bases between them. Germline V CDR1 and CDR2: DFQATT, SNEGSKA (reference sequence). For the CDR3, the DNA is TGCAGTGCTAGATACCCAGGGTCCTACGAGCAGTACTTC. Translating it yields CSARYPGSYEQYF.

This clonotype occurred many times. The chain joins TRBV20-1 to TRBJ1-6; 7 bases are a match to TRBD1. Germline V gene sequence: CDR1 DFQATT, CDR2 SNEGSKA (reference sequence). This CDR3 region has 15 residues. Germline trimming cut 2 bases from V and 8 bases from J; bases unmatched to any gene: 9. The DNA for the CDR3 is TGCAGTGCTAGATTTGTCGGACAGGCAGATTCACCCCTCCACTTT. Amino acids: CSARFVGQADSPLHF.

About this clonotype itself: This may be a read error, as it is one base from a much larger clone. The DNA for the CDR3 is TGCTGTGCTATGCCATGGGGTTGGTTACGGTTCGGCACTGAGCAGTTCTTC. Translation gives CCAMPWGWLRFGTEQFF. The gene calls are TRBV20-1 and TRBJ2-1; D is undetermined. The CDR3 sequence is 17 residues long. The germline gives CDR1 DFQATT, CDR2 SNEGSKA (reference sequence).

A remark on this clonotype: Possible read error: a much larger clone is one base away. The chain uses TRBV10-3 and TRBJ2-1; TRBD2 matches 13 bases. V was pared by 8 bases and J by 7 bases, with 20 bases of the junction left unmatched. The CDR3 totals 19 residues. The germline CDR1 and CDR2 sequences are ENHRY and SYGVKD. CDR3 amino acids: CAIGFLGTSGTGDTNEQFF. The CDR3 DNA reads as TGTGCCATCGGTTTCTTGGGGACTAGCGGGACTGGCGATACAAATGAGCAGTTCTTC.

This clonotype was seen a few times. DNA for the CDR3: TGTGCCATCAGTGAGTATTTGGCGGGAGCGACCTCTGGGGCCAACGTCCTGACTTTC. This translates into CAISEYLAGATSGANVLTF. The chain links TRBV10-3 to TRBJ2-6; 7 bases map to TRBD2. This CDR3 has 19 residues. V lost 1 base and J lost 0; bases outside the gene matches: 9. Germline V lookup: CDR1 ENHRY, CDR2 SYGVKD.

This sequence joins TRBV21-1 and TRBJ1-2. TRBV21-1 is labeled a pseudogene. The CDR3 length is 12 residues. The CDR3 nucleotides read TGTGCCAGCCATAAAGCTAACTATGGCTACACCTTC. This encodes CASHKANYGYTF.

There are a few counts of this clonotype. This chain uses TRBV24-1 with TRBJ1-5, with D possibly being TRBD1 (6 bases). The germline V gene has CDR1 KGHDR and CDR2 SFDVKD. The ends were cut back, 1 base at V and 6 bases at J, with 12 bases in the middle. CDR3 length equals 15 residues. The CDR3 region is CATSDFAGEGQPQHF. The CDR3 coding sequence is TGTGCCACCAGTGATTTCGCAGGGGAGGGTCAGCCCCAGCATTTT.

This clonotype was seen at least ten times. The chain couples TRBV20-1 to TRBJ2-1; 12 bases align to TRBD2. CDR3 size: 16 residues. The V segment lost 6 bases and the J segment 8 bases; nucleotides outside the gene matches: 14. Germline lookup yields CDR1 DFQATT and CDR2 SNEGSKA (reference sequence). CDR3 protein: CSAPGRLAGDLDEQFF. The CDR3 DNA is TGCAGTGCCCCTGGGAGACTAGCGGGAGATTTGGATGAGCAGTTCTTC.

This clonotype was recorded a few times. CDR3 sequence: CSADRGAADTQYF. CDR3 coding DNA: TGCAGTGCTGACCGGGGGGCAGCAGATACGCAGTATTTT. The V and J genes are TRBV20-1 and TRBJ2-3; D is perhaps TRBD2 (7 bases). The CDR3 has 13 amino acids. V was trimmed by 5 bases and J by 4 bases, leaving 13 bases between them. CDR1 and CDR2 from the germline V gene are DFQATT and SNEGSKA (reference sequence).